This T cell receptor beta chain is drawn from a study of T cell repertoires in cytomegalovirus infection. On the study more broadly: Both recently identified HLA-C-restricted and well-studied HLA-B-restricted CMV epitopes were used in the study. It was the public TCR beta signatures that indicated both CMV infection and matching HLA type.

TCRdb analysed the reads with MiXCR anew, one entry per CDR3 protein. The repertoire consists of about 570,000 distinct CDR3 sequences, with around 40% occurring once and the leading ten covering about half. J gave up 3 bases and V 9 bases, and 4 bases lay outside the gene matches. Germline-derived CDR1 and CDR2 are MNHNS and SASEGT. CDR3 size: 14 residues. This clonotype was recorded a few times. Antigen: not known. Study outcomes and limitations: Frequencies of public TCR beta families were cumulated, and this identified carriers of CMV plus the relevant HLA. The study found HLA-C-restricted CMV-specific TCR beta clonotypes dominating the ex vivo response.

Sequencing used cultured PBMCs, obtained from culture after CMV antigen stimulation. This chain connects TRBV6-1 to TRBJ2-3; the match to TRBD2 covers 12 bases. This TCR was recovered from a human donor in good health (CMV status not recorded). Some clones in this sample may be carry-over from other donors' samples. CDR3 in DNA: TGTGCCAGTTCTAGCGGGAGGGATACAGATACGCAGTATTTT. It translates to CASSSGRDTDTQYF.